This T cell receptor (beta chain) stems from a study of blood T cells in healthy people across ages. CDR3 size: 12 residues. CDR1 DFQATT and CDR2 SNEGSKA come from the germline V gene (reference sequence). The V end lost 6 bases, the J end lost 3 bases, and 9 bases lay between the germline ends. It was with a sample-barcoded 5' primer and a J-beta primer mix that a second PCR of roughly 6 to 11 cycles was run. TCRdb reprocessed the 5' RACE reads with MiXCR, giving one entry per CDR3 protein. The data contain some 640,000 distinct CDR3 sequences, around half of them singletons. This receptor was obtained from a woman aged 55 to 70 in good health. Specimen: blood. The chain combines TRBV20-1 with TRBJ2-1, with D uncertain. CDR3 amino acids: CSAWSYYNEQFF. The CDR3 DNA is TGCAGTGCCTGGAGTTACTACAATGAGCAGTTCTTC.